Each of the 20 T cell receptor beta chains below was sequenced from the same sample in a study of Graves' ophthalmopathy and Graves' hyperthyroidism. The study amplified TCR beta CDR3 regions using RNA transcripts. HTBI primers primed a first-round RT-PCR, and a second-round multiplex PCR followed. One entry per CDR3 protein results from TCRdb running MiXCR on the multiplex PCR reads. Among approximately 410,000 distinct CDR3 sequences listed, 15% to 17% were seen once. The sample comprised peripheral blood. The receptors were gathered from a woman aged 18-30 years with stable Graves' hyperthyroidism.

This clonotype was found many times. The chain couples TRBV6-1 to TRBJ2-2, with TRBD2 matching 10 bases. With V trimmed by 7 bases and J by 1 base, 6 bases remained unmatched. The CDR3 totals 16 residues. CDR1 is MNHNS, CDR2 SASEGT, per germline. In DNA form, the CDR3 reads TGTGCCAGCATTGCTAGCGGGAGCCTGAACACCGGGGAGCTGTTTTTT. It translates to CASIASGSLNTGELFF.

This clonotype has a count of ten or more. The chain couples TRBV12-5 to TRBJ2-5; 10 nucleotides match TRBD2. Germline CDR1 is LGHNT and CDR2 is FRNRAP. V lost 6 bases, J lost 0 bases, and 7 bases stayed unmatched. The CDR3 has 16 residues. In nucleotides, the CDR3 is TGTGCTAGTGGAACCCTAGCGGGGGCCAACCAAGAGACCCAGTACTTC. It encodes CASGTLAGANQETQYF.

This clonotype was recorded many times. The chain has TRBV7-3 and TRBJ2-4, with D tentatively TRBD2 (6 bases). Deletions cut 2 bases from V and 11 bases from J, with 19 bases between. This CDR3 spans 15 amino acids. CDR1 is SGHTA and CDR2 is FQGTGA in the germline V gene. CDR3 region: CASSLSAGKEGVQYF. DNA for the CDR3: TGTGCCAGCAGCTTATCGGCCGGCAAGGAGGGTGTTCAGTACTTC. Looking up the rest from reference TRBV7-3 and TRBJ2-4 gives the full variable domain: GAGVSQTPSNKVTEKGKYVELRCDPISGHTALYWYRQSLGQGPEFLIYFQGTGAADDSGLPNDRFFAVRPEGSVSTLKIQRTERGDSAVYLCASSLSAGKEGVQYFGAGTRLSVL.

This clonotype was counted many times. The chain recombines TRBV6-6 with TRBJ1-6; D remains unclear. Germline CDR1 and CDR2: MNHNY and SVGAGI (reference sequence). The V end lost 2 bases, the J end lost 9 bases, and 2 bases lay between the germline ends. The CDR3 is 11 amino acids. The chain's CDR3 is CASSYGSPLHF. The CDR3 DNA is TGTGCCAGCAGTTACGGTTCACCCCTCCACTTT.

This clonotype was observed at least ten times. This chain uses TRBV7-3 with TRBJ1-1; D call uncertain. The CDR3 sequence is 14 residues long. Germline CDR1 and CDR2: SGHTA and FQGTGA. Trimming took off 5 bases at V and 2 bases at J, with 12 bases between the two ends. The CDR3 nucleotides read TGTGCCAGCAGCCGGGCGGGCGGTAACACTGAAGCTTTCTTT. It is translated as CASSRAGGNTEAFF.

CDR3 sequence (DNA): TGTGCCAGCAGTCTAGTGGCCGAAGGCCCCTACGAGCAGTACTTC. This encodes CASSLVAEGPYEQYF. The chain carries TRBV7-2 and TRBJ2-7; D unresolved. V was shortened by 6 bases and J by 2 bases, with 17 bases between the two germline ends. CDR3 length equals 15 residues. CDR1 is SGHTA, CDR2 FQGNSA, per germline.

This clonotype was detected many times. The chain has TRBV20-1 and TRBJ1-5; the D gene is possibly TRBD1 (6 bases). V lost 3 bases and J lost 4, with 13 bases in between. The germline gives CDR1 DFQATT, CDR2 SNEGSKA (reference sequence). The CDR3 is 14 residues long. In DNA form, the CDR3 reads TGCAGTGCTAGGACAGGAGGCACTAATCAGCCCCAGCATTTT. The encoded protein is CSARTGGTNQPQHF.

This clonotype was observed a few times. This chain uses TRBV4-1 with TRBJ1-5; D unclear. The CDR3 has 17 residues. Between the trimmed V and J ends, which lost 1 base and 2 bases, there was a span of 15 bases. Per germline, CDR1 MGHRA and CDR2 YSYEKL. The CDR3 here is CASSQVYILKGNQPQHF. CDR3 coding DNA: TGCGCCAGCAGCCAAGTGTACATTTTAAAGGGCAATCAGCCCCAGCATTTT.

The chain links TRBV11-1 to TRBJ2-2; no definite D call. From germline, CDR1 is SGHAT and CDR2 FQDESV (reference sequence). The CDR3 totals 17 residues. V was clipped by 4 bases and J by 3 bases, with 18 bases between them. CDR3 DNA: TGTGCCAGCAGCTCGCCGGTGGCAGAAGCTTACACCGGGGAGCTGTTTTTT. This gives the protein CASSSPVAEAYTGELFF.

In its sample, this clonotype was seen many times. This chain uses TRBV28 with TRBJ2-7; D unresolved. The V and J ends lost 7 bases and 3 bases respectively, with 13 bases between them. Germline V gene data show CDR1 as MDHEN and CDR2 as SYDVKM. There are 13 residues in the CDR3. CDR3 DNA: TGTGCCAGCACGGGCAGCTACCGCTACGAGCAGTACTTC. This sequence encodes CASTGSYRYEQYF.

J is TRBJ1-5 and V is TRBV28, with 8 positions matching TRBD1. CDR1 MDHEN and CDR2 SYDVKM come from the germline V gene. After removal of 6 bases from V and 3 bases from J, the junction contained 4 bases not matched to a gene. The CDR3 extends over 14 amino acids. CDR3 sequence reads: CASRRDRFNQPQHF. As DNA, the CDR3 is TGTGCCAGCAGGAGGGACAGGTTCAATCAGCCCCAGCATTTT.

A word on this clonotype: An end of the junction differs from the germline gene, which may be a read error. The rearrangement links TRBV19 to TRBJ2-6; D possibly corresponds to TRBD1 (5 bases). This CDR3 comprises 14 residues. Germline CDR1 LNHDA, CDR2 SQIVND (reference sequence). The CDR3 nucleotides read TGTGCCAGTAGTATAAGGGCTGGGGCCAACGTCCCGACTTTC. Its protein is CASSIRAGANVPTF.

This clonotype has a handful of counts. The CDR3 DNA reads TGTGCCAGCTCACCGTCGGTCTTGGGCTCTGGAAACACCATATATTTT. Translating gives CASSPSVLGSGNTIYF. V usage is TRBV18 and J usage is TRBJ1-3, with D hard to call. The CDR3 is 16 amino acids. CDR1 and CDR2 (germline): KGHSH, LQKENI. V was pared by 3 bases and J by 0 bases, with 12 bases between.

This clonotype occurred many times. V and J are TRBV12-3 or TRBV12-4 and TRBJ2-7, with 7 bases aligning to TRBD2. With V trimmed by 8 bases and J by 2 bases, 6 bases remained unmatched. CDR3 length: 13 residues. CDR3 residues: CASGLDGTYEQYF. The CDR3 nucleotides read TGTGCCAGCGGACTAGACGGAACCTACGAGCAGTACTTC.

This clonotype was counted many times. The rearrangement joins TRBV20-1 to TRBJ1-6; no definite D call. The CDR3 covers 13 residues. CDR1 and CDR2 from the germline V gene are DFQATT and SNEGSKA (reference sequence). Between the trimmed V and J ends, which lost 6 bases and 9 bases, there was a span of 15 bases. For the CDR3, the DNA is TGCAGTGCGAGGGCGGATGTCAGTTCACCCCTCCACTTT. Its translation is CSARADVSSPLHF.

Turning to this clonotype: Possible read error: a much larger clone is one base away. In nucleotides, the CDR3 is TGTGCCAGCGAGGCACTACAGGGGGAGGGGCAGCCCCAGCATTTT. This codes for CASEALQGEGQPQHF. V usage is TRBV2 and J usage is TRBJ1-5; 8 bases map to TRBD1. After removal of 8 bases from V and 7 bases from J, the junction contained 13 bases not matched to a gene. CDR1 and CDR2 from the germline V gene are SNHLY and FYNNEI. CDR3 length: 15 residues.

V usage is TRBV2 and J usage is TRBJ2-2; no definite D call. V lost 8 bases to trimming and J lost 5 bases, with 12 bases between them. This CDR3 comprises 13 residues. Germline CDR1 reads SNHLY; CDR2 reads FYNNEI. CDR3 protein: CASRLGPTGELFF. CDR3 nucleotide sequence: TGTGCCAGCCGCCTGGGCCCTACCGGGGAGCTGTTTTTT.

For this clonotype: A much larger clone differs from this one at a single base, so this may be a read error. This sequence joins TRBV11-2 and TRBJ2-7; 8 bases align to TRBD1. V lost 1 base, J lost 0 bases, and 8 bases stayed unmatched. The V gene's germline CDR1 is SGHAT and CDR2 FQNNGV. The CDR3 is 17 residues long. The chain's CDR3 is CASSLGTGIFSSYEQYF. The CDR3 nucleotides are TGTGCCAGCAGCTTAGGGACAGGGATCTTTAGCTCCTACGAGCAGTACTTC.

This clonotype was found a few times. This sequence joins TRBV4-1 and TRBJ1-1; the D gene is possibly TRBD1 (5 bases). The CDR3 totals 14 residues. Germline V gives CDR1 MGHRA, CDR2 YSYEKL. With 7 bases removed from V and 0 bases from J, the gap between germline ends came to 12 bases. The CDR3 loop reads CASKGSGLNTEAFF. In DNA form, the CDR3 reads TGCGCCAGCAAGGGATCAGGGCTGAACACTGAAGCTTTCTTT.

This clonotype showed up many times. The DNA of the CDR3 is TGCAGCGTAGGGGGGATGAACACTGAAGCTTTCTTT. It translates to CSVGGMNTEAFF. V gene TRBV29-1 combines with J gene TRBJ1-1, with D perhaps TRBD1 (6 bases). This CDR3 region has 12 residues. V was clipped by 6 bases and J by 0 bases, with 8 bases between them. CDR1 is SQVTM and CDR2 is ANQGSEA in the germline V gene.